This is a list of T cell receptor beta chains from one sample in a study of shared clonotypes between healthy human individuals. Sequenced by immunoSEQ multiplex PCR; TCRdb stores in-frame clones only, minus some. The sample has about 2,200,000 clones; roughly 91% are singletons. Sequencing was done on a sample of naive CD8+ T cells from PBMCs. The origin of the receptors is a man aged 18 to 29 in good health. Some clones in this sample may be carry-over from other donors' samples. Both conserved end residues are part of each CDR3. The order of the fields is V gene, clone size, J gene, D gene, CDR3 DNA, CDR3 protein. D genes are given only for firm matches. Rows give clone size only sometimes, using once, few, many, or a class for an expanded clone.

v_call: TRBV27
clone_size: .
j_call: TRBJ2-1
d_call: .
cdr3_nt: TGTGCCAGCAGTACATACTCGGACGGTAGCTCCTACAATGAGCAGTTCTTC
cdr3_aa: CASSTYSDGSSYNEQFF

v_call: TRBV6-5
clone_size: .
j_call: TRBJ2-7
d_call: .
cdr3_nt: TGTGCCAGCAGTTACTCGTTAGGGAGCGGCAGCTACGAGCAGTACTTC
cdr3_aa: CASSYSLGSGSYEQYF

v_call: TRBV16
clone_size: .
j_call: TRBJ2-1
d_call: TRBD1
cdr3_nt: TGTGCCAGCAGCCGGACAGGGAACGAGCAGTTCTTC
cdr3_aa: CASSRTGNEQFF

v_call: TRBV19
clone_size: .
j_call: TRBJ2-7
d_call: TRBD1
cdr3_nt: TGTGCCAGTAGTATCATAGGGGGCGGGCGTATAGATGAGCAGTACTTC
cdr3_aa: CASSIIGGGRIDEQYF

v_call: TRBV5-6
clone_size: .
j_call: TRBJ1-1
d_call: .
cdr3_nt: TGTGCCAGCAGCGGAGGGCCGGCGGGCACTGAAGCTTTCTTT
cdr3_aa: CASSGGPAGTEAFF

v_call: TRBV7-9
clone_size: .
j_call: TRBJ2-1
d_call: .
cdr3_nt: TGTGCCAGCACCGGAGGCCCCAGCTCCTACAATGAGCAGTTCTTC
cdr3_aa: CASTGGPSSYNEQFF

v_call: TRBV5-1
clone_size: .
j_call: TRBJ2-7
d_call: TRBD1
cdr3_nt: TGCGCCAGCACCACGGACAGGCCCGGCGAGCAGTACTTC
cdr3_aa: CASTTDRPGEQYF

v_call: TRBV19
clone_size: .
j_call: TRBJ2-1
d_call: TRBD2
cdr3_nt: TGTGCCAGTAGTGGTAGGTCTAGCGGAGTGAACAATGAGCAGTTCTTC
cdr3_aa: CASSGRSSGVNNEQFF

v_call: TRBV6-1
clone_size: .
j_call: TRBJ2-7
d_call: TRBD1
cdr3_nt: TGTGCCAGCAGTGGGGGACAGGGGATCGGTTTCTACGAGCAGTACTTC
cdr3_aa: CASSGGQGIGFYEQYF

v_call: TRBV4-1
clone_size: .
j_call: TRBJ1-5
d_call: TRBD1
cdr3_nt: TGCGCCAGCAGCCCAGGGACAGGGGATATTCAGCCCCAGCATTTT
cdr3_aa: CASSPGTGDIQPQHF

v_call: TRBV6-1
clone_size: .
j_call: TRBJ1-5
d_call: .
cdr3_nt: TGTGCCAGCAGTGAAATTCTGGACAGCCTCAATCAGCCCCAGCATTTT
cdr3_aa: CASSEILDSLNQPQHF

v_call: TRBV28
clone_size: .
j_call: TRBJ2-5
d_call: .
cdr3_nt: TGTGCCAGCAGTACCACAGGGAGGGGAGAGACCCAGTACTTC
cdr3_aa: CASSTTGRGETQYF

v_call: TRBV11-1
clone_size: .
j_call: TRBJ2-1
d_call: TRBD2
cdr3_nt: TGTGCCAGCAGCTTACGGCCCAGCGGGGTCTCCTACAATGAGCAGTTCTTC
cdr3_aa: CASSLRPSGVSYNEQFF

v_call: TRBV7-3
clone_size: once
j_call: TRBJ2-7
d_call: .
cdr3_nt: TGTGCCAGCAGCTTAACCGGGGCAACCTACGAGCAGTACTTC
cdr3_aa: CASSLTGATYEQYF

v_call: TRBV6-6
clone_size: .
j_call: TRBJ1-5
d_call: .
cdr3_nt: TGTGCCAGTTTACAGGGAGGTCCACAGCCCCAGCATTTT
cdr3_aa: CASLQGGPQPQHF

v_call: TRBV15
clone_size: .
j_call: TRBJ2-3
d_call: .
cdr3_nt: TGTGCCACCAGCAGCTACCGGGCCTCCCCCACAGATACGCAGTATTTT
cdr3_aa: CATSSYRASPTDTQYF

v_call: TRBV15
clone_size: .
j_call: TRBJ2-1
d_call: .
cdr3_nt: TGTGCCACCAGCATGGGGGGGCTGCCCTACAATGAGCAGTTCTTC
cdr3_aa: CATSMGGLPYNEQFF

v_call: TRBV4-1
clone_size: once
j_call: TRBJ2-7
d_call: .
cdr3_nt: TGCGCCAGCAGCCAACCTACTCAGGGGGGAGGGTACGAGCAGTACTTC
cdr3_aa: CASSQPTQGGGYEQYF

v_call: TRBV7-9
clone_size: .
j_call: TRBJ2-3
d_call: .
cdr3_nt: TGTGCCAGCAGCTCAGGCGAGGGAGAAAGCGCAGATACGCAGTATTTT
cdr3_aa: CASSSGEGESADTQYF

v_call: TRBV12-5
clone_size: .
j_call: TRBJ1-2
d_call: .
cdr3_nt: TGTGCTAGTGGTTTGACCACAGTGGGGGCGTCTCTCTATGGCTACACCTTC
cdr3_aa: CASGLTTVGASLYGYTF

v_call: TRBV6-5
clone_size: few
j_call: TRBJ1-4
d_call: .
cdr3_nt: TGTGCCAGCAGGACCCGGAGTAATGAAAAACTGTTTTTT
cdr3_aa: CASRTRSNEKLFF

v_call: TRBV18
clone_size: few
j_call: TRBJ2-7
d_call: TRBD1
cdr3_nt: TGTGCCAGCTCACCCGGGGACAGGGAGGGGGAGCAGTACTTC
cdr3_aa: CASSPGDREGEQYF

v_call: TRBV4-2
clone_size: .
j_call: TRBJ2-1
d_call: TRBD2
cdr3_nt: TGTGCCAGCAGCCTTCCAGGACTAGTGTCCAATGAGCAGTTCTTC
cdr3_aa: CASSLPGLVSNEQFF

v_call: TRBV9
clone_size: once
j_call: TRBJ2-1
d_call: TRBD2
cdr3_nt: TGTGCCAGCAGCGCGCCCCAGACTAGCGGGAGAGCCCATGAGCAGTTCTTC
cdr3_aa: CASSAPQTSGRAHEQFF

v_call: TRBV28
clone_size: .
j_call: TRBJ1-5
d_call: .
cdr3_nt: TGTGCCAGCAGTTTATATCGGGGCGCGGGCAATCAGCCCCAGCATTTT
cdr3_aa: CASSLYRGAGNQPQHF

v_call: TRBV7-8
clone_size: .
j_call: TRBJ1-5
d_call: .
cdr3_nt: TGTGCCAGCAGCTGGGACCCTAATCAGCCCCAGCATTTT
cdr3_aa: CASSWDPNQPQHF

v_call: TRBV27
clone_size: .
j_call: TRBJ1-5
d_call: .
cdr3_nt: TGTGCCAGCAGTTTTATCGGGGGAGGCCAGCCCCAGCATTTT
cdr3_aa: CASSFIGGGQPQHF

v_call: TRBV10-3
clone_size: .
j_call: TRBJ2-3
d_call: TRBD2
cdr3_nt: TGTGCCATGACTAGCGGGGATACGCAGTATTTT
cdr3_aa: CAMTSGDTQYF